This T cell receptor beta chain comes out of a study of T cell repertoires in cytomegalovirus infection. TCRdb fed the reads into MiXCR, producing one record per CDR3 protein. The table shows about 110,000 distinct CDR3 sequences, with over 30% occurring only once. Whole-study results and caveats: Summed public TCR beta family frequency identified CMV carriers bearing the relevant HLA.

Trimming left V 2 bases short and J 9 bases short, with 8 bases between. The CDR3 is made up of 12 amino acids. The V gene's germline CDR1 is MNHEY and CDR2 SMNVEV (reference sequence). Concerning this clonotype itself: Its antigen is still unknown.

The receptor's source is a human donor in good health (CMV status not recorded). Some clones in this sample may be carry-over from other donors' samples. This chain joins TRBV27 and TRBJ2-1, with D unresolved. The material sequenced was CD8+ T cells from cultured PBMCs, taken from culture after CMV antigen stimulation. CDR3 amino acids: CASSLGLGEQFF. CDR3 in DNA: TGTGCCAGCAGTTTAGGGTTGGGTGAGCAGTTCTTC.